The next 27 T cell receptor beta chains were all read from a single sample in a study of beta chain bispecific antibodies for T cell cancers. Notes on the study in general: The leukemia cells, rather than normal T cells, gave most of the targeted TRBV signal.

MiXCR, run by TCRdb on the 5' RACE reads, gives a single entry per CDR3 protein. The sample records about 9,000 distinct CDR3 sequences, around 2.3% being singletons. Blood mononuclear cells were expanded for three to four days using either OKT3 anti-CD3 antibody or CD3/CD28 beads. Their cognate antigens are unknown. The sample consisted of T cells from a healthy donor cultured with Jurkat leukemia cells, taken from a culture containing an anti-CD19 bispecific antibody. All receptors derive from a human donor in good health. Some clones in this sample may be carry-over from other donors' samples.

This clonotype was seen repeatedly, ten times or more. DNA for the CDR3: TGTGCCAGCAGTGACCGATCGGGTCGATCCCTCCACTTT. It yields the protein CASSDRSGRSLHF. The chain employs TRBV6-2 or TRBV6-3 and TRBJ1-6; D is unclear. Trimming took off 5 bases at V and 14 bases at J, with 16 bases between the two ends. Germline V gene lookup returns CDR1 MNHEY and CDR2 SVGEGT. This CDR3 region has 13 residues.

This clonotype has a count of ten or more. The V gene is TRBV20-1, the J gene TRBJ1-2; no clear D gene. CDR1 and CDR2 from the germline V gene are DFQATT and SNEGSKA (reference sequence). The CDR3 consists of 13 residues. Trimming left V 0 bases short and J 4 bases short, with 9 bases between. DNA of the CDR3: TGCAGTGCTAGAGAGCCGGTCCTCTATGGCTACACCTTC. Amino acid sequence: CSAREPVLYGYTF.

V gene TRBV5-1 combines with J gene TRBJ2-7, with TRBD1 identical over 9 bases. This CDR3 region has 16 residues. Trimming took 4 bases from V and 5 from J; bases not matched to a gene: 13. CDR1 and CDR2 (germline): SGHRS, YFSETQ. CDR3 sequence (DNA): TGCGCCAGCAGCCATTTCTCCGGGACAGGGAGTCACGAGCAGTACTTC. It translates to CASSHFSGTGSHEQYF.

This clonotype was picked up many times. The V call is TRBV12-3 or TRBV12-4, the J call TRBJ2-3; tentatively, D is TRBD2 (6 bases). Trimming took 1 base from V and 2 from J, leaving 7 bases between them. The CDR3 loop spans 14 amino acids. The CDR3 region is CASSLGTNTDTQYF. The CDR3 DNA reads TGTGCCAGCAGTTTAGGGACTAACACAGATACGCAGTATTTT.

The count of this clonotype is one. A read error may be the cause here, since a much bigger clone is one base away. The chain joins TRBV7-9 to TRBJ2-3; the D gene is possibly TRBD1 (6 bases). The CDR3 extends over 15 amino acids. From germline, CDR1 is SEHNR and CDR2 FQNEAQ (reference sequence). This CDR3 is CASSSIQGFTDTHYF. DNA for the CDR3: TGTGCCAGCAGCTCCATACAGGGCTTCACAGATACGCACTATTTT.

At least ten counts were recorded for this clonotype. The V gene is TRBV7-9, the J gene TRBJ1-1; D ambiguous. V was cut by 2 bases and J by 4 bases, with 8 bases left in between. The V gene's germline CDR1 is SEHNR and CDR2 FQNEAQ (reference sequence). This CDR3 has 13 amino acids. CDR3 residues: CASSLQASTEAFF. CDR3 nucleotide sequence: TGTGCCAGCAGCTTACAGGCTTCCACTGAAGCTTTCTTT.

This clonotype was recorded at least ten times. This chain links TRBV19 with TRBJ2-3; 10 bases are a match to TRBD2. Germline V gene lookup returns CDR1 LNHDA and CDR2 SQIVND (reference sequence). The CDR3 extends over 15 amino acids. J lost 2 bases, V lost 6 bases, and 5 bases had no gene match. The CDR3 loop reads CASRYSGGATDTQYF. CDR3 coding DNA: TGTGCCAGTAGGTACAGCGGGGGGGCCACAGATACGCAGTATTTT.

This clonotype was recorded at least ten times. The chain carries TRBV7-2 and TRBJ2-1; 8 bases fit TRBD2. CDR1 and CDR2 from the germline V gene are SGHTA and FQGNSA. This CDR3 region has 15 residues. V lost 2 bases and J lost 5; bases outside the gene matches: 5. CDR3 nucleotides: TGTGCCAGCAGCTTACTCGGGGGGGCCGACAATGAGCAGTTCTTC. Its translation: CASSLLGGADNEQFF.

This clonotype was counted at least ten times. The V call is TRBV2, the J call TRBJ2-5; D uncertain. Trimming removed 3 bases from V and 0 bases from J, with 8 bases in between. The CDR3 is 14 amino acids. CDR1 is SNHLY and CDR2 is FYNNEI in the germline V gene. The CDR3 DNA reads TGTGCCAGCAGTGACTCAGTGTACCAAGAGACCCAGTACTTC. It is translated as CASSDSVYQETQYF.

This clonotype was found many times. This chain uses TRBV5-6 with TRBJ2-1; a weak D match, TRBD1 (6 bases). Between the trimmed V and J ends, which lost 4 bases and 9 bases, there was a span of 35 bases. Germline assignment: CDR1 SGHDT and CDR2 YYEEEE. The CDR3 loop spans 20 amino acids. This CDR3 reads CASSQTFTGTLTNPTSEQFF. CDR3 sequence (DNA): TGTGCCAGCAGCCAAACGTTCACAGGGACCCTAACAAACCCTACGTCTGAGCAGTTCTTC.

This clonotype was counted many times. The chain employs TRBV7-3 and TRBJ2-1; D not certain. The CDR3 extends over 13 amino acids. The ends were cut back, 5 bases at V and 2 bases at J, with 7 bases in the middle. CDR1 and CDR2 from the germline V gene are SGHTA and FQGTGA. The CDR3 bases are TGTGCCAGCAGCGCAGGAGCCTACAATGAGCAGTTCTTC. Translation: CASSAGAYNEQFF.

This clonotype showed up many times. This chain links TRBV5-1 with TRBJ1-1; D is possibly TRBD1 (6 bases). Germline-derived CDR1 and CDR2 are SGHRS and YFSETQ. The V gene lost 5 bases and the J gene lost 1 base, with 12 bases spanning the gap. The CDR3 runs to 14 residues. This CDR3 is CASRGDNSNTEAFF. The CDR3 bases are TGCGCCAGCAGGGGGGACAATTCGAACACTGAAGCTTTCTTT. Using reference TRBV5-1 and TRBJ1-1 for the parts outside the CDR3, the full variable domain is KAGVTQTPRYLIKTRGQQVTLSCSPISGHRSVSWYQQTPGQGLQFLFEYFSETQRNKGNFPGRFSGRQFSNSRSEMNVSTLELGDSALYLCASRGDNSNTEAFFGQGTRLTVV.

In regard to this clonotype: A much larger clone sits a single nucleotide away, making a read error possible. The V gene is TRBV5-1, the J gene TRBJ2-2; D is unresolved. The germline V gene has CDR1 SGHRS and CDR2 YFSETQ. V lost 6 bases and J lost 4, with 19 bases in between. The CDR3 runs 16 residues. CDR3 DNA: TGCGCCAGCAACCTGGGCCCCGACAAAGGCACCGGGGAGCTGTTTTTT. This translates into CASNLGPDKGTGELFF.

This chain links TRBV2 with TRBJ2-5; the D is unclear. The germline V and J ends were trimmed by 6 bases and 2 bases, with 16 bases remaining between them. This CDR3 has 15 amino acids. The germline V gene encodes CDR1 SNHLY and CDR2 FYNNEI. As DNA, the CDR3 is TGTGCCAGCAGGGAGTCTAATTCACTTCAAGAGACCCAGTACTTC. It is translated as CASRESNSLQETQYF.

This clonotype appeared many times. V is TRBV27 and J is TRBJ1-4, with D perhaps matching TRBD1 (5 bases). Trimming removed 4 bases at V and 0 bases at J, with 6 bases between. Germline CDR1 MNHEY, CDR2 SMNVEV (reference sequence). CDR3 length: 14 residues. The CDR3, as DNA: TGTGCCAGCAGTTCGGGGGCAACTAATGAAAAACTGTTTTTT. Amino acid sequence: CASSSGATNEKLFF.

This clonotype was seen a few times. The V call is TRBV6-2 or TRBV6-3, the J call TRBJ2-1; 7 bases match TRBD2. The junction had 8 bases not matched to a gene; V was cut back by 2 bases and J by 10 bases. CDR1 and CDR2 from the germline V gene are MNHEY and SVGEGT. This CDR3 comprises 14 residues. This CDR3 is CASSYTTSVNEQFF. DNA of the CDR3: TGTGCCAGCAGTTACACTACTAGCGTTAACGAGCAGTTCTTC.

The table lists this clonotype with many counts. V is TRBV10-3 and J is TRBJ2-3; 7 bases match TRBD2. The germline CDR1 and CDR2 sequences are ENHRY and SYGVKD. This CDR3 is built from 17 residues. J lost 2 bases, V lost 0 bases, and 8 bases had no gene match. CDR3 sequence: CAISESTRGEYTDTQYF. In DNA form, the CDR3 reads TGTGCCATCAGTGAGTCGACCCGGGGGGAATACACAGATACGCAGTATTTT.

This clonotype was counted at least ten times. V usage is TRBV5-1 and J usage is TRBJ2-1, with 10 bases lining up with TRBD2. Germline assignment: CDR1 SGHRS and CDR2 YFSETQ. The CDR3 contains 15 residues. Germline trimming cut 4 bases from V and 4 bases from J; bases unmatched to any gene: 5. CDR3 coding DNA: TGCGCCAGCAGCAAGATAGCGGGGGGTTACAATGAGCAGTTCTTC. Its protein is CASSKIAGGYNEQFF.

This clonotype was picked up many times. This sequence joins TRBV20-1 and TRBJ1-6; D might be TRBD1 (6 bases). Germline CDR1 and CDR2: DFQATT and SNEGSKA (reference sequence). CDR3 size: 14 residues. The V and J ends lost 5 bases and 4 bases respectively, with 12 bases between them. The CDR3 sequence: CSAGAGVYNSPLHF. The CDR3 DNA reads as TGCAGTGCTGGGGCAGGGGTGTATAATTCACCCCTCCACTTT.

This clonotype ranks as medium-sized. The V and J genes are TRBV10-3 and TRBJ1-2; D unresolved. Germline values: CDR1 ENHRY, CDR2 SYGVKD. Deletions cut 6 bases from V and 4 bases from J, with 15 bases between. This CDR3 spans 14 amino acids. The CDR3: CAISGSQISYGYTF. DNA of the CDR3: TGTGCCATCAGCGGGTCCCAAATCTCCTATGGCTACACCTTC.

Ten or more counts support this clonotype. The rearrangement uses TRBV20-1 and TRBJ1-4, with D possibly TRBD1 on 5 matching bases. The CDR3 extends over 13 amino acids. Trimming stripped 4 bases from V and 6 bases from J, with 12 bases between. Germline loops: CDR1 DFQATT, CDR2 SNEGSKA (reference sequence). In DNA form, the CDR3 reads TGCAGTGCTATTGACAGACAGTATGAAAAACTGTTTTTT. This translates into CSAIDRQYEKLFF.

By sample fraction, this clonotype is medium-sized. The chain carries TRBV6-5 and TRBJ1-4; a weak D match, TRBD1 (6 bases). V was cut by 5 bases and J by 5 bases, with 12 bases left in between. Per germline, CDR1 MNHEY and CDR2 SVGAGI. This CDR3 has 14 residues. The CDR3 DNA sequence: TGTGCCAGCAGTCTAGGACAGCTGAATGAAAAACTGTTTTTT. This encodes CASSLGQLNEKLFF.

Judged by abundance, this clonotype is medium-sized. The gene calls are TRBV20-1 and TRBJ2-7; TRBD1 matches at 8 bases. The J segment lost 3 bases and the V segment lost 6 bases, leaving 1 base of the junction unmatched. The CDR3 extends over 11 amino acids. The germline CDR1 and CDR2 sequences are DFQATT and SNEGSKA (reference sequence). The CDR3 bases are TGCAGTGCGGACAGGGACTACGAGCAGTACTTC. Translating it yields CSADRDYEQYF.

This clonotype showed up many times. The J gene is TRBJ1-2, the V gene TRBV20-1; D is uncertain. The CDR3 has 13 amino acids. Germline lookup yields CDR1 DFQATT and CDR2 SNEGSKA (reference sequence). Deletions cut 4 bases from V and 1 base from J, with 10 bases between. CDR3 in amino acids: CSATPKSNYGYTF. The CDR3 bases are TGCAGTGCTACCCCGAAGAGTAACTATGGCTACACCTTC.

This clonotype was detected ten times or more. The chain is built from TRBV10-3 and TRBJ1-2, with D unclear. Trimming cost V 3 bases and J 5 bases, with 16 bases left between them. Germline CDR1 and CDR2: ENHRY and SYGVKD. The CDR3 spans 15 residues. The CDR3 protein is CAISDSPTGPYGYTF. CDR3 in DNA: TGTGCCATCAGTGATAGCCCGACGGGCCCTTATGGCTACACCTTC.

This clonotype was detected many times. The J gene is TRBJ1-6, the V gene TRBV4-1; 9 bases map to TRBD1. Looked up from germline, CDR1 is MGHRA and CDR2 is YSYEKL. CDR3 size: 15 residues. The J segment lost 9 bases and the V segment lost 3 bases, leaving 6 bases of the junction unmatched. CDR3 loop: CASSHLTGGISPLHF. CDR3 in DNA: TGCGCCAGCAGCCACTTAACAGGGGGCATTTCACCCCTCCACTTT.

This clonotype was found many times. The genes are TRBV28 and TRBJ2-4; no reliable D call. This CDR3 comprises 16 residues. From germline, CDR1 is MDHEN and CDR2 SYDVKM. Trimming stripped 3 bases from V and 2 bases from J, with 14 bases between. CDR3: CASSLPFEGTKNIQYF. CDR3 DNA sequence: TGTGCCAGCAGTTTGCCATTCGAAGGGACCAAAAACATTCAGTACTTC.